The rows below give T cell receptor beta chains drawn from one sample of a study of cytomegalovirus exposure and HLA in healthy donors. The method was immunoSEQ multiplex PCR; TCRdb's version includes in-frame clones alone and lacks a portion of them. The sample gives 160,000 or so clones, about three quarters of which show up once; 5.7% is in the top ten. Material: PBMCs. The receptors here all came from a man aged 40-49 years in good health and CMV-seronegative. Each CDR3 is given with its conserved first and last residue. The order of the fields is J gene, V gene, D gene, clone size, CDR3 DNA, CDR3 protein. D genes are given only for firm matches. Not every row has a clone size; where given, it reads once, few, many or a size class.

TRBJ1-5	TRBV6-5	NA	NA	TGTGCCAGCAGTTACTCAGGGCAGGGTGGCAATCAGCCCCAGCATTTT	CASSYSGQGGNQPQHF
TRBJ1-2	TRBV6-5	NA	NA	TGTGCCAGCAGTTACTCGGGGGGAGGTAGCTATGGCTACACCTTC	CASSYSGGGSYGYTF
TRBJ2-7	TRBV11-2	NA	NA	TGTGCCAGCAGCTCCCCCACACGCGAGCAGTACTTC	CASSSPTREQYF
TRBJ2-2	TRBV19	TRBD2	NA	TGTGCCAGTAGTACTTGGACTAGCGCGGCGGGCGGGGAGCTGTTTTTT	CASSTWTSAAGGELFF
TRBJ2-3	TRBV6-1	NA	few	TGTGCCAGCAGTGTTCGGACAACCACAATTAGCACAGATACGCAGTATTTT	CASSVRTTTISTDTQYF
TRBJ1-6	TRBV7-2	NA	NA	TGTGCCAGCAGCCCCGGGGAGGGGAATTCACCCCTCCACTTT	CASSPGEGNSPLHF
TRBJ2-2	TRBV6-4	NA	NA	TGTGCCAGCAGTGTTTTAGCGGAGAACACCGGGGAGCTGTTTTTT	CASSVLAENTGELFF
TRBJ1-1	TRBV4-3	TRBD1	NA	TGCGCCAGCAGCCAAGATAGACAGGGGGACACTGAAGCTTTCTTT	CASSQDRQGDTEAFF
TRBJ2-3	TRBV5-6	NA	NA	TGTGCCAGCAGCTTGAGGGCAGGGAGGACAGATACGCAGTATTTT	CASSLRAGRTDTQYF
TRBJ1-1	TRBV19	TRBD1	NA	TGTGCCAGTAGTATAACGCAGGGGGGAACTGAAGCTTTCTTT	CASSITQGGTEAFF
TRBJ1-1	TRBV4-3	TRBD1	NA	TGCGCCAGCAGCCAACACAGGGGGAGCAACACTGAAGCTTTCTTT	CASSQHRGSNTEAFF
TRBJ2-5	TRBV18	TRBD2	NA	TGTGCCAGCTCACCCGGGACTAGCGGGAGAGAGCAGTACTTC	CASSPGTSGREQYF
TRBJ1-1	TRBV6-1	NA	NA	TGTGCCAGCAGTCAAGCCAGCCAGGGGACGAACACTGAAGCTTTCTTT	CASSQASQGTNTEAFF
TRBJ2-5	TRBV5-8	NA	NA	TGTGCCAGCAGCTTGCCGGGAGCGGTGGGAGAGACCCAGTACTTC	CASSLPGAVGETQYF
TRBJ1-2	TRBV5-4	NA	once	TGTGCCAGCAGCTTGGTTCCATTCTATGGCTACACCTTC	CASSLVPFYGYTF
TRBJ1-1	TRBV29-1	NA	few	TGCAGCGTTGCCCCCGGCGGGGGTTTGACTGAAGCTTTCTTT	CSVAPGGGLTEAFF
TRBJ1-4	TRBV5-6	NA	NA	TGTGCCAGCAGCGTCAGGGCAGATAATGAAAAACTGTTTTTT	CASSVRADNEKLFF
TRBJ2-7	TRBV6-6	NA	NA	TGTGCCAGCAGCCAGGGACACAACTCCTACGAGCAGTACTTC	CASSQGHNSYEQYF
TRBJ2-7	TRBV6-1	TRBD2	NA	TGTGCCAGCAGTCACACTAGCGGGGGCGGAGAGCAGTACTTC	CASSHTSGGGEQYF
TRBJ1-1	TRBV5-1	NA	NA	TGCGCCAGCAGCCCGGGAGCCCAGATCGGGGTCGAAGCTTTCTTT	CASSPGAQIGVEAFF
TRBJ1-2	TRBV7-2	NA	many	TGTGCCAGCAGCTTTCCCCGGTATGGCTACACCTTC	CASSFPRYGYTF
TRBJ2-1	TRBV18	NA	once	TGTGCCAGCTCGCCGTCTACAGTCTACAATGAGCAGTTCTTC	CASSPSTVYNEQFF
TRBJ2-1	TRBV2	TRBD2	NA	TGTGCCAGCAGTGTGGGTAGCGGGGAGCAGTTCTTC	CASSVGSGEQFF
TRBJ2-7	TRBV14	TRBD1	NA	TGTGCCAGCAGCCCCTGGGACAGGGGGAATGACGAGCAGTACTTC	CASSPWDRGNDEQYF
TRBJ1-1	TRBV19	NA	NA	TGTGCCAGTAGTATGTGGGGGGGCACTGAAGCTTTCTTT	CASSMWGGTEAFF
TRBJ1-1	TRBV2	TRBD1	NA	TGTGCCAGCAGCCCGGGACAGGGGCCGAACACTGAAGCTTTCTTT	CASSPGQGPNTEAFF
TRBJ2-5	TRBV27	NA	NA	TGTGCCAGCAGTTCGCGGGGTTCCCAAGAGACCCAGTACTTC	CASSSRGSQETQYF
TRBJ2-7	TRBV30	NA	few	TGTGCCTGGAGTTACGGGACCTACGAGCAGTACTTC	CAWSYGTYEQYF